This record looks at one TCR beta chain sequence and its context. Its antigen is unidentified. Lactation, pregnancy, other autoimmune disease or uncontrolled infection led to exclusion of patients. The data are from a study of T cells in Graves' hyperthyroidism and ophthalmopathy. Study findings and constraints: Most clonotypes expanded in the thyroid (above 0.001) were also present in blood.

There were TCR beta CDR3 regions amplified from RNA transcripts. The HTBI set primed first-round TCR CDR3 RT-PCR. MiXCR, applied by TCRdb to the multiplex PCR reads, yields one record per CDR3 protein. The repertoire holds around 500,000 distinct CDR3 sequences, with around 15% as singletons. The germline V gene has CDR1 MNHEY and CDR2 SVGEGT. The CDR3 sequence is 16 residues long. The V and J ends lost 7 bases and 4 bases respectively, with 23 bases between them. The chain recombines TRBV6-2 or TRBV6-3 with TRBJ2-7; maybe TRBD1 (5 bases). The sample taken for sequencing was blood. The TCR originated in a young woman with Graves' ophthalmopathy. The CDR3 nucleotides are TGTGCCAGCACCCCGGGTGTCCAGGGCATACTTTACGAGCAGTACTTC. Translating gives CASTPGVQGILYEQYF.